This TCR beta chain was observed in a study of cytomegalovirus exposure and HLA in healthy donors. Study-wide points: TRBV6-2, TRBV6-3 and some other V segments were unresolvable in 87-base-pair reads.

Amplification used 60 Vbeta primers and 13 Jbeta primers. Clones were sequenced by immunoSEQ multiplex PCR, and TCRdb holds only the in-frame ones, with some missing. The data contain 150,000 to 200,000 clones, 80% of them seen just once; the ten biggest clones take up 0.95% to 1.5%. In the case of this clone: What it binds is unknown.

CDR3 length: 15 amino acids. J was trimmed by 10 bases and V by 1 base; bases with no gene match: 9. Per germline, CDR1 SEHNR and CDR2 FQNEAQ (reference sequence). The chain links TRBV7-9 to TRBJ1-5; 8 nucleotides agree with TRBD1. The sequence came from a woman aged 45-65 years in good health and CMV-seronegative. Sequencing input: PBMCs. CDR3 in amino acids: CASSLEGDRGRPQHF. CDR3 DNA: TGTGCCAGCAGCTTAGAAGGAGACAGGGGTAGACCCCAGCATTTT.